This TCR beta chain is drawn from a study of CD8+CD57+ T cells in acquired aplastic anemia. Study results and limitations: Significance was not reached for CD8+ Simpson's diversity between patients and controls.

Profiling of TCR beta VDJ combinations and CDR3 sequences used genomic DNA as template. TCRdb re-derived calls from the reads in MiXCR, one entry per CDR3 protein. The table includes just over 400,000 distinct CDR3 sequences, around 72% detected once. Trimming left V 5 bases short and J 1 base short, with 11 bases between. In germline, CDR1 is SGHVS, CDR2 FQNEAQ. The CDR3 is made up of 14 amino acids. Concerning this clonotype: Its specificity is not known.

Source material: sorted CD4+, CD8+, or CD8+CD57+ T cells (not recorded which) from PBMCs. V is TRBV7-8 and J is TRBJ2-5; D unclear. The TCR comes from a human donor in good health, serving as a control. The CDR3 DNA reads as TGTGCCAGCAGCGTGCTAGACTTCCAAGAGACCCAGTACTTC. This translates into CASSVLDFQETQYF.